This entry concerns a single TCR beta chain. Its target is unknown. With 6 bases removed from V and 9 bases from J, the gap between germline ends came to 12 bases. This CDR3 spans 13 amino acids. Germline-derived CDR1 and CDR2 are MDHEN and SYDVKM. Sequencing used immunoSEQ multiplex PCR; TCRdb keeps in-frame clones, though not all of them. Of roughly 120,000 clones in the sample, 80% to 90% were seen once. These data originate in a study of T cell responses to AZD1222 COVID-19 vaccine. General observations from the study: Samples come after the peak T cell response, not at day 14. A mostly white British donor set with more females was recruited, and clonal diversity was possibly underestimated. Rises in breadth and depth of Spike-specific TCRs came after two AZD1222 doses.

The source material was peripheral blood, sampled on day 0 of AZD1222 vaccination. This receptor was obtained from an adult in good health. The chain has TRBV28 and TRBJ1-6; D is perhaps TRBD1 (6 bases). The CDR3 reads CASSPDRLSPLHF. DNA for the CDR3: TGTGCCAGCAGCCCCGACAGGCTTTCACCCCTCCACTTT.